This TCR beta chain derives from a study of T cells in Graves' hyperthyroidism and ophthalmopathy (dated by TCRdb to the late 2010s). For the wider study: Peripheral blood was sampled at the time of initial diagnosis, prior to any treatment. A discovery cohort of about 95 patients, roughly 40 with Graves' ophthalmopathy and roughly 59 with stable Graves' hyperthyroidism, was used to find distinguishing TCR V-J signatures. Prospective prediction of ophthalmopathy was tested in an independent validation cohort consisting of fewer than 20 hyperthyroidism patients and approximately 16 patients who later progressed to ophthalmopathy. The 95 to 100 discovery patients were randomly divided into training and test sets at a 7:3 ratio. In several Graves' hyperthyroidism patients, the study also compared T-cell repertoires from thyroid tissue with T-cell repertoires from blood. After sampling, hyperthyroidism patients received methimazole starting at 30 mg daily, and ophthalmopathy patients received high-dose intravenous methylprednisolone. The paper describes TCR Vbeta CDR3 sequencing of roughly 130 peripheral blood samples, made up of approximately 40 ophthalmopathy patients, roughly 72 hyperthyroidism patients and 17 progressor patients.

What the research found in general, with its limitations: In validation, the model predicted progression to ophthalmopathy with over 65% sensitivity and about 73% specificity, a median of roughly seven months before onset. In cross-validation, a model built on a 13 V-J signature told ophthalmopathy apart from stable hyperthyroidism with approximately 90% sensitivity and approximately 81% specificity, and in testing the same model reached 80%/75%. Sample size was not statistically predetermined, and investigators were not blinded to group allocation. Most expanded thyroid clonotypes (frequency above 0.001) were also found in blood, which suggests that blood repertoires may mirror thyroid immune responses.

Amplification of TCR beta CDR3 regions was carried out from RNA transcripts. A first-round RT-PCR of the TCR CDR3 used the HTBI primer set with the Qiagen OneStep RT-PCR kit. A second multiplex PCR round built the libraries, followed by size selection and purification. The libraries were sequenced on an Illumina HiSeq2000 using paired-end 100 bp reads. The paper's processing steps were these. SOAPnuke was used to process the raw data, removing reads that contained adapters or uncalled bases, had a mean Phred below 15, or lacked an exact match to the constant primer or identifier. COPE v1.2.5 was used to merge the high-quality paired reads, and each unique nucleotide sequence was defined as a clonotype. Clonotypes were aligned to IMGT TRBV, TRBD and TRBJ reference segments using MiTCR v1.1. Only V-J combinations with frequency above 0.0001, covering about 99% of repertoires, were analysed. The TCS score was defined as the ratio of F50 (clonal expansion) to E x V (chaos), calculated using BLOSUM62-based TCRdist between CDR3 peptides within each V-J. Welch's t-statistics and random forest reduced 450 to 600 V-J features to roughly 13, which were used in a naive Bayes classifier (R e1071). TCRdb reprocessed the public reads (quality trimming at Q25 with fastp, clone calling with MiXCR) and kept in-frame beta chains. Each entry merges the rows of one CDR3 protein and shows their most common DNA and genes. These V and J calls are TCRdb output, not the study's own analysis. Recorded for this sample are around 620,000 distinct CDR3 sequences; roughly 17% of them occurred a single time. The ten largest make up 3.8% of the sample.

The CDR3 goes from the cysteine to the phenylalanine over 14 residues. CDR3 DNA only is kept here, 42 bases in frame from base 1. The CDR1 and CDR2 encoded by the germline V gene (reference sequence) are MNHEY and SMNVEV. Trimming accounts for 8 bases at V and 4 bases at J, while the number of junction bases matched to no gene is 7. Graves' hyperthyroidism was defined as stable when no progression to ophthalmopathy occurred over 18 months of follow-up. Hyperthyroidism patients were aged 18 to 65 years and newly diagnosed, with disease duration of less than 2 months. Exclusion was applied to patients with uncontrolled infections, other autoimmune diseases, pregnancy or lactation. Diagnoses were established on the basis of clinical symptoms, serum thyroxine and TRAb, thyroid ultrasound, and orbital computed tomography. PBMCs were separated from 10 ml of fresh peripheral blood using Ficoll-Paque density gradient centrifugation. Total RNA was extracted with Trizol reagent, and quality was checked on an Agilent 2100 Bioanalyzer.

With respect to this clonotype: Its cognate antigen has yet to be identified. No per-base quality is available; no much larger clone lies one base away.

The sequence came from a woman aged 30 to 39 with Graves' hyperthyroidism. The sample was blood. The sequence is built from TRBV27 and TRBJ2-7, with 11 middle bases fitting TRBD1. CDR3 reads: CASASGTGGYEQYF. The sequenced DNA: TGTGCCAGCGCCTCCGGGACAGGGGGGTACGAGCAGTACTTC.